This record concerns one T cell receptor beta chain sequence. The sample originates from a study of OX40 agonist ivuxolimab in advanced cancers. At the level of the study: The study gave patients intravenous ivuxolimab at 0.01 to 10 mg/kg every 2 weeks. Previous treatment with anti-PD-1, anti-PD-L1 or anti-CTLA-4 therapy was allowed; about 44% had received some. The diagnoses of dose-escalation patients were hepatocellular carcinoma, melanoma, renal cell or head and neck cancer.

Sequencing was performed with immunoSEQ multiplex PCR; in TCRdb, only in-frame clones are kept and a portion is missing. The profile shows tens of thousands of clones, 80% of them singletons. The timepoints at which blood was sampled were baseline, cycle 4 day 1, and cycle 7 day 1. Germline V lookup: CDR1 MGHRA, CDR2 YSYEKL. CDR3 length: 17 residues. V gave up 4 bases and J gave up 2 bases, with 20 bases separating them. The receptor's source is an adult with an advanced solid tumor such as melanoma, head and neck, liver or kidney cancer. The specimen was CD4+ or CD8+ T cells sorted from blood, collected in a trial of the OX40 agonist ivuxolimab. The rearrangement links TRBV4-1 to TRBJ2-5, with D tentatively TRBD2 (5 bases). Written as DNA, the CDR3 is TGCGCCAGCAGCCCTGGACTGGAATGGGGTCGACAAGAGACCCAGTACTTC. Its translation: CASSPGLEWGRQETQYF.